The present T cell receptor (beta chain) was sequenced within a study of T cell responses to AZD1222 COVID-19 vaccine. Study results and limitations: Females made up more of the donors, who were largely white British, and clonal diversity may have come out too low. Repertoire sampling occurred only after the peak T cell response. Once two AZD1222 doses were given, Spike-specific TCR breadth and depth went up. Baseline seropositivity occurred in only a handful of AZD1222 recipients.

The length of the CDR3 is 14 residues. Trimming took off 5 bases at V and 1 base at J, with 11 bases between the two ends. Germline V CDR1 and CDR2: SGHAT, FQNNGV. Clones were sequenced by immunoSEQ multiplex PCR, and TCRdb holds only the in-frame ones, with some missing. This sample yields roughly 200,000 clones, of which 80% to 95% are seen a single time; around 0.97% belongs to the top ten. As for this clone: The antigen is not known.

This clonotype was sampled from an adult who received the MenACWY meningococcal vaccine as a control. The source material was peripheral blood, sampled 28 days after the second dose of the MenACWY control vaccine. V and J are TRBV11-2 and TRBJ2-5; D remains unclear. CDR3 sequence: CASSRGVAQETQYF. In DNA form, the CDR3 reads TGTGCCAGCAGCCGTGGAGTAGCCCAAGAGACCCAGTACTTC.